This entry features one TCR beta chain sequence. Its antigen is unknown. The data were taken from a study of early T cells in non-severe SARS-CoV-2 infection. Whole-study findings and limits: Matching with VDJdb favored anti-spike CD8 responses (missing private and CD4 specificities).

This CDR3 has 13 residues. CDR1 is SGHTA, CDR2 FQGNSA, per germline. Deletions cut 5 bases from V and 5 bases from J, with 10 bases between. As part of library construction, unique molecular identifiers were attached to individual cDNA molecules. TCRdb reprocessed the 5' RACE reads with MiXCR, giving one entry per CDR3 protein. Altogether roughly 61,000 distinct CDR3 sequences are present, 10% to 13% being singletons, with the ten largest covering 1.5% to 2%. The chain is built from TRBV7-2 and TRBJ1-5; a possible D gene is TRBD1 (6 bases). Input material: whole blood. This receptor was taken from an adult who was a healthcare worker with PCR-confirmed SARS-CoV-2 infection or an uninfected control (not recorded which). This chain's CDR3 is CASSPHRDQPQHF. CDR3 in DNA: TGTGCCAGCAGCCCCCACAGGGATCAGCCCCAGCATTTT.